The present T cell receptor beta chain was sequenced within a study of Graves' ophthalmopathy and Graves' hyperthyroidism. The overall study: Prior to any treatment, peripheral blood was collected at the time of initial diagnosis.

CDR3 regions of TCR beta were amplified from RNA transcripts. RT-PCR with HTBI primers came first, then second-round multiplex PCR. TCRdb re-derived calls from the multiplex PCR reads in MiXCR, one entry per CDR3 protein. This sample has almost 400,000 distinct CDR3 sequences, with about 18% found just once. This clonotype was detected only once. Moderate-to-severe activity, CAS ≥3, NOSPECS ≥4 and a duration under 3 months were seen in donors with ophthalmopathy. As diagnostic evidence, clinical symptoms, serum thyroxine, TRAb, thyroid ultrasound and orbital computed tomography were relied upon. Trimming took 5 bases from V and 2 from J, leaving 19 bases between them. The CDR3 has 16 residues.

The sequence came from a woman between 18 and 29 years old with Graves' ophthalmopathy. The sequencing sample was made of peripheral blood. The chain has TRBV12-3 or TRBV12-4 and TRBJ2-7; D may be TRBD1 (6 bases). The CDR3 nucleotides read TGTGCCAGCAGTGAATCATTAGGGGGTACGACCTACGAGCAGTACTTC. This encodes CASSESLGGTTYEQYF.